The source of this T cell receptor beta chain is a study of naive and memory T cell subsets. The CDR3 runs 14 residues. V gave up 4 bases and J gave up 3 bases; unmatched junction bases: 9. CDR1 is DFQATT and CDR2 is SNEGSKA in the germline V gene (reference sequence). Whole-study findings and limits: Diversity fell and Gini index rose from naive through CM, EM, EMRA. Especially in CD8 cells, naive repertoires contained a few larger clonotypes, possibly CD45RA-re-expressing memory cells.

This clonotype occurred many times. What it binds is unknown. An equimolar mix of two oligonucleotides served as the beta constant-region primer for TRBC1 and TRBC2. Four rounds of PCR amplified the ligated cDNA using nested alpha and beta constant-region primers plus SP2. MiXCR was run by TCRdb on the UMI-ligation and nested PCR reads, yielding one entry per CDR3 protein. Here the sample spans over 100,000 distinct CDR3 sequences, roughly 15% being singletons. CD4+ T cell IFNgamma after overnight CMV lysate exposure gave donor CMV status. CD8 T cells were positively selected from what remained after CD4 positive selection. Cells stained for CD3, CD4, CD8, CD45RA, CD27 and viability were sorted into four CD45RA/CD27 subsets.

The rearrangement uses TRBV20-1 and TRBJ2-7; the match to TRBD1 covers 7 bases. The sequencing sample was made of naive CD8+ T cells from blood. The TCR was taken from a human donor in good health. The CDR3 reads CSANSLTGFYEQYF. The CDR3 nucleotides read TGCAGTGCTAACTCCTTGACAGGGTTCTACGAGCAGTACTTC.